This T cell receptor (beta chain) was documented in a study of cytomegalovirus exposure and HLA in healthy donors. PCR used 60 Vbeta primers and 13 Jbeta primers. Assay: immunoSEQ multiplex PCR; the TCRdb copy retains only in-frame clones and omits some. The data show 120,000 or so clones, less than 85% seen once. CDR1 is KGHSH and CDR2 is LQKENI in the germline V gene. Trimming removed 3 bases at V and 3 bases at J, with 5 bases between. The CDR3 loop spans 12 amino acids. All donors participated as healthy donors of bone marrow. What was sequenced was PBMCs. The receptor was isolated from a man in his forties in good health and CMV-seronegative. The chain is built from TRBV18 and TRBJ2-5; D is undetermined. DNA of the CDR3: TGTGCCAGCTCACCCACTGAAGAGACCCAGTACTTC. Its protein is CASSPTEETQYF.